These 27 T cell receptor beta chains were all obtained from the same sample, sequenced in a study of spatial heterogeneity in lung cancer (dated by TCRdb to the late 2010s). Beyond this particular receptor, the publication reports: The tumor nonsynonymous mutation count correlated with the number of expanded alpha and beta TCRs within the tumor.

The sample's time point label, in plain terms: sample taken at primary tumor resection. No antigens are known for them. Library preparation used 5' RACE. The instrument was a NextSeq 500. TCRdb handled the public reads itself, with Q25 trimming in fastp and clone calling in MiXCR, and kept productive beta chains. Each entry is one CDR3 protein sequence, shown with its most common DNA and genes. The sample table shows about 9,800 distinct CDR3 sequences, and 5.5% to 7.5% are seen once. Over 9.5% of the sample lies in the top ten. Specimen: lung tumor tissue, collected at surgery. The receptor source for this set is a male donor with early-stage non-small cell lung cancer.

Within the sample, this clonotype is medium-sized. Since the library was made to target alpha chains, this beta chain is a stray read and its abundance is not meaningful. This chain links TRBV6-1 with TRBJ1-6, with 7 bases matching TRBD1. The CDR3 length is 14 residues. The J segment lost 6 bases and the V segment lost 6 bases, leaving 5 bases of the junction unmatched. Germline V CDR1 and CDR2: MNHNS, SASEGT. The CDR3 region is CASSRDRINSPLHF. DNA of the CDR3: TGTGCCAGCAGCAGGGACAGAATTAATTCACCCCTCCACTTT.

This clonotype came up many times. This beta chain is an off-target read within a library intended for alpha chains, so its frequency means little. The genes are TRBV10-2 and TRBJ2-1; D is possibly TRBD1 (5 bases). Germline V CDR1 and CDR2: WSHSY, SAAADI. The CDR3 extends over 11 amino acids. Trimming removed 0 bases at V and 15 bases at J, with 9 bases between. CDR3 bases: TGCGCCAGCAGTGAGTCGAGGACACGGTTCTTC. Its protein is CASSESRTRFF.

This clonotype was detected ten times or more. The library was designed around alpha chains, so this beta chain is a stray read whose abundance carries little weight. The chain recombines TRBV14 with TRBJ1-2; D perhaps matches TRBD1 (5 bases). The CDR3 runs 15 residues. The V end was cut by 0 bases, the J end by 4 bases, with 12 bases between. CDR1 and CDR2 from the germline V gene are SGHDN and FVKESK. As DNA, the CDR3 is TGTGCCAGCAGCCAAGATTATGGGACTCTCTATGGCTACACCTTC. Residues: CASSQDYGTLYGYTF. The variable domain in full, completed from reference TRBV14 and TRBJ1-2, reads EAGVTQFPSHSVIEKGQTVTLRCDPISGHDNLYWYRRVMGKEIKFLLHFVKESKQDESGMPNNRFLAERTGGTYSTLKVQPAELEDSGVYFCASSQDYGTLYGYTFGSGTRLTVV.

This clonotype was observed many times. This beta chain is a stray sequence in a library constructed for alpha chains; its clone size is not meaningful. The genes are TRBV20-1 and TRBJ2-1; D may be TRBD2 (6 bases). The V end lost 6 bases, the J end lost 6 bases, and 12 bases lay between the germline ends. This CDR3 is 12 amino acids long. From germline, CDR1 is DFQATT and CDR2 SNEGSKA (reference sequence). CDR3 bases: TGCAGTGCCGGACTACCCCCCAATGAGCAGTTCTTC. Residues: CSAGLPPNEQFF.

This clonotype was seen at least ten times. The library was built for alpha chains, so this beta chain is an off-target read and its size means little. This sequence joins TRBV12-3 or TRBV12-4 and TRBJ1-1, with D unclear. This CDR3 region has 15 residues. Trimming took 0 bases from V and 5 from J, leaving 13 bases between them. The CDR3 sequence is CASSLASTSPTEAFF. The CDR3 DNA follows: TGTGCCAGCAGTTTAGCGTCTACTTCTCCTACTGAAGCTTTCTTT.

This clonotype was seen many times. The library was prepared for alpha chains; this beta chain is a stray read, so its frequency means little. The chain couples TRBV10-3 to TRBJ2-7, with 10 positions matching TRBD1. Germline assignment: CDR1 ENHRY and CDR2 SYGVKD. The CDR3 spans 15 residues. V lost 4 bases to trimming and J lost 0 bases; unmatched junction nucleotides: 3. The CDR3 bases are TGTGCCATCAGTGCGGGGACAGGGGACTCCTACGAGCAGTACGTC. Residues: CAISAGTGDSYEQYV.

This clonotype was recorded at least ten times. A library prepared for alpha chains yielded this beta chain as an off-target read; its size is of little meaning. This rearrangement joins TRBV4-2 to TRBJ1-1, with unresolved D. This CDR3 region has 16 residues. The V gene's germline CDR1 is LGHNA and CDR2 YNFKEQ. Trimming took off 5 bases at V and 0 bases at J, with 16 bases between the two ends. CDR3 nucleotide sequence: TGTGCCAGCAGCTCCACTGAATTTACAGTGAACACTGAAGCTTTCTTT. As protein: CASSSTEFTVNTEAFF.

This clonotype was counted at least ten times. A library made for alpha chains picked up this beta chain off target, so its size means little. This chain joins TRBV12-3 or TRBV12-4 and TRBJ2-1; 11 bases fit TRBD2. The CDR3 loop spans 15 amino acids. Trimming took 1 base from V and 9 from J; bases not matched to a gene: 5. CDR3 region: CASSLGSGRVGEQFF. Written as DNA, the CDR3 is TGTGCCAGCAGTTTAGGTAGCGGGAGGGTCGGTGAGCAGTTCTTC.

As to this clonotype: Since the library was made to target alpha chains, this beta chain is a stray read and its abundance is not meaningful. The CDR3 DNA sequence: TGCGCCAGCAGCTTGCTACTAGCGGGAGCCGAGCAGTACTTC. It codes for CASSLLLAGAEQYF. V gene TRBV5-1 combines with J gene TRBJ2-7; TRBD2 matches 11 bases. The CDR3 totals 14 residues. The germline V gene has CDR1 SGHRS and CDR2 YFSETQ. J lost 6 bases, V lost 1 base, and 3 bases had no gene match.

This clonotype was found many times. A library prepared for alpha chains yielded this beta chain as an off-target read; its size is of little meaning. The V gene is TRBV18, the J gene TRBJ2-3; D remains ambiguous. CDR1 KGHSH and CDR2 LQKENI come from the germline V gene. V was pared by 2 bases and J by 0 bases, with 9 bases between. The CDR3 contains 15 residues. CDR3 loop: CASSPGLASTDTQYF. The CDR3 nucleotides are TGTGCCAGCTCACCAGGGCTTGCAAGCACAGATACGCAGTATTTT.

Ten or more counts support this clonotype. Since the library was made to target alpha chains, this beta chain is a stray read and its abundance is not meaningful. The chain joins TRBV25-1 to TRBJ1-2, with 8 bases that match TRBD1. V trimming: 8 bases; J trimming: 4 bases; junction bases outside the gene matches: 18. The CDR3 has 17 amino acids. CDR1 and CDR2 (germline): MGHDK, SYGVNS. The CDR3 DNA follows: TGTGCCAGCTCTCCCCAGGCAGGACAGGGCCTCTCCTATGGCTACACCTTC. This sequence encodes CASSPQAGQGLSYGYTF.

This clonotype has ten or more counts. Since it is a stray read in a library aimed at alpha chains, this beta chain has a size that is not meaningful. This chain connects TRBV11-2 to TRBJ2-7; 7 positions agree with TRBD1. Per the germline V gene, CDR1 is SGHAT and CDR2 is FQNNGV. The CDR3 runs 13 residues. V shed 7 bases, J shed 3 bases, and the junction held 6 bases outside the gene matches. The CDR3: CASTLDRDYEQYF. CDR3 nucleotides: TGTGCCAGCACCCTAGACAGGGACTACGAGCAGTACTTC.

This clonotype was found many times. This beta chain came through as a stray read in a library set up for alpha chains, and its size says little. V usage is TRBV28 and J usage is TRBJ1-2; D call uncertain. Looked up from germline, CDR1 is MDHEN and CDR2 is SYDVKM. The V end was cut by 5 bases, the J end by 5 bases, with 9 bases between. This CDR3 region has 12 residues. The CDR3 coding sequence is TGTGCCAGCAGTCTGTCCAGATATGGCTACACCTTC. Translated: CASSLSRYGYTF.

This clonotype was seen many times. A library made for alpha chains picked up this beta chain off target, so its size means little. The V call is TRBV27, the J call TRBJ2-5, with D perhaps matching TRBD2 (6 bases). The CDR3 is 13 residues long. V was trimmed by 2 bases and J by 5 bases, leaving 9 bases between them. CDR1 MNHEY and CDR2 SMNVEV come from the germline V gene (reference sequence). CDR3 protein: CASSLRAGETQYF. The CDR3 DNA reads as TGTGCCAGCAGTTTAAGGGCGGGGGAGACCCAGTACTTC.

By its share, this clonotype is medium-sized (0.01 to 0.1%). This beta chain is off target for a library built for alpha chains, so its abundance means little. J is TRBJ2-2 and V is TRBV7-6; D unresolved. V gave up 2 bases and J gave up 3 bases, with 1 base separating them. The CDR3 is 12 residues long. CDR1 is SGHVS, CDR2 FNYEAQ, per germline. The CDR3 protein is CASSLYTGELFF. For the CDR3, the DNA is TGTGCCAGCAGCTTATACACCGGGGAGCTGTTTTTT. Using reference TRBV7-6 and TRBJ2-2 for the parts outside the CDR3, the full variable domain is GAGVSQSPRYKVTKRGQDVALRCDPISGHVSLYWYRQALGQGPEFLTYFNYEAQQDKSGLPNDRFSAERPEGSISTLTIQRTEQRDSAMYRCASSLYTGELFFGEGSRLTVL.

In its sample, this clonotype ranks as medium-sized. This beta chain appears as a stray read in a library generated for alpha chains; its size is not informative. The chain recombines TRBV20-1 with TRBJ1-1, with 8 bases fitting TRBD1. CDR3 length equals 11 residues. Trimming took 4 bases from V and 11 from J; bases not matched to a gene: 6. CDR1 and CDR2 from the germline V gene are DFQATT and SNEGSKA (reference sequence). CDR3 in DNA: TGCAGTGCTACTAACAGGGGGATGGCTTTCTTT. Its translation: CSATNRGMAFF.

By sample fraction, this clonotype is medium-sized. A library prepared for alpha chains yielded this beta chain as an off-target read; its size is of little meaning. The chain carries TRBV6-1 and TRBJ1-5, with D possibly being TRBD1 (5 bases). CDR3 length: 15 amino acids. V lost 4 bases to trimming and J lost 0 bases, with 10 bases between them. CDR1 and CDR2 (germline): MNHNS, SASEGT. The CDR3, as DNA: TGTGCCAGCAGTGGGAACAGGATTAGCAATCAGCCCCAGCATTTT. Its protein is CASSGNRISNQPQHF.

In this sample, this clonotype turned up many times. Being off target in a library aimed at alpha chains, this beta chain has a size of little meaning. The CDR3 nucleotides are TGCAGTGCTAGCCGGGGTCAGGTAACAGATACGCAGTATTTT. Its translation: CSASRGQVTDTQYF. The rearrangement joins TRBV20-1 to TRBJ2-3; D is possibly TRBD2 (5 bases). This CDR3 comprises 14 residues. Between the trimmed V and J ends, which lost 3 bases and 3 bases, there was a span of 13 bases. Germline V CDR1 and CDR2: DFQATT, SNEGSKA (reference sequence).

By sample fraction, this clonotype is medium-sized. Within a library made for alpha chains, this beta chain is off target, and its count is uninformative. DNA of the CDR3: TGTGCCAGCAGCCAGTGGGGCCCTCAACTCCGACTAGCGGGGGCACAAGAGACCCAGTACTTC. Residues: CASSQWGPQLRLAGAQETQYF. The V call is TRBV7-3, the J call TRBJ2-5, with 12 bases lining up with TRBD2. The V segment lost 5 bases and the J segment 2 bases; nucleotides outside the gene matches: 21. Per the germline V gene, CDR1 is SGHTA and CDR2 is FQGTGA. CDR3 length: 21 amino acids.

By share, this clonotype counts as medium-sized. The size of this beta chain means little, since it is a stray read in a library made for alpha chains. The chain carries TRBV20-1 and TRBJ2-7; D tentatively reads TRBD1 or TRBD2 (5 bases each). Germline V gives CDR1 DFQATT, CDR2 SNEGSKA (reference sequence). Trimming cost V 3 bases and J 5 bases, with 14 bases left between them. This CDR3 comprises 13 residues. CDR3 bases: TGCAGTGCTAGCAAGATGCAGGGAGACGAGCAGTACTTC. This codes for CSASKMQGDEQYF.

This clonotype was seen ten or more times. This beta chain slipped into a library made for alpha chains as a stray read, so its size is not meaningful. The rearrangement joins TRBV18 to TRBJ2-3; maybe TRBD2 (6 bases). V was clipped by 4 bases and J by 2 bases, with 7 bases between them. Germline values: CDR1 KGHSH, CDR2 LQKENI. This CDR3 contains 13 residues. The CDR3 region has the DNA TGTGCCAGCTCACGGGAGGTCACAGATACGCAGTATTTT. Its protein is CASSREVTDTQYF.

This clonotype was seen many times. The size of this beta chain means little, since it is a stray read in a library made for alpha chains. The CDR3 DNA is TGCGCCAGCAGTGATAGGGTCAGGGGAAATGAAAAACTGTTTTTT. Its translation is CASSDRVRGNEKLFF. This chain connects TRBV10-2 to TRBJ1-4, with a possible D match to TRBD1 (6 bases). V was cut by 3 bases and J by 5 bases, with 13 bases left in between. The CDR3 consists of 15 residues. The germline gives CDR1 WSHSY, CDR2 SAAADI.

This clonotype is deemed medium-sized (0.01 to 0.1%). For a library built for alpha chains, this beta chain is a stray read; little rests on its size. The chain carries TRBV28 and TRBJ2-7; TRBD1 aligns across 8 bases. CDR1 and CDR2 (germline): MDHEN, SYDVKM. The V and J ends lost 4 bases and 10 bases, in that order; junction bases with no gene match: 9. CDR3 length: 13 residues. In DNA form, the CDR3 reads TGTGCCAGCAGTTCCGGGACAGGCTTCAATCAGTACGTC. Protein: CASSSGTGFNQYV.

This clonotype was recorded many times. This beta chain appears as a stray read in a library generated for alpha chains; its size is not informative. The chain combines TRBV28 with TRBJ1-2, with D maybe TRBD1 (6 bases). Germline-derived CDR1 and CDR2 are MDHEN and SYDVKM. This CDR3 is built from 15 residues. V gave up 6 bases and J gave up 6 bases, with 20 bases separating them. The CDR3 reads CASSIENRVGNGYTF. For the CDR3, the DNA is TGTGCCAGCAGCATTGAGAACAGGGTCGGGAATGGCTACACCTTC.

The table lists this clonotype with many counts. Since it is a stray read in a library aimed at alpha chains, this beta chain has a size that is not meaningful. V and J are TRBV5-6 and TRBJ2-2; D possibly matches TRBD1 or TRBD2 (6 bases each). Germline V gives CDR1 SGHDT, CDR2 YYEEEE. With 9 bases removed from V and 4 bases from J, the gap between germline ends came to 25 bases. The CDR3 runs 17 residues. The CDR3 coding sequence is TGTGCCACCAGTGCAGGAGGAGGGGGAATCGGCACCGGGGAGCTGTTTTTT. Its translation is CATSAGGGGIGTGELFF.

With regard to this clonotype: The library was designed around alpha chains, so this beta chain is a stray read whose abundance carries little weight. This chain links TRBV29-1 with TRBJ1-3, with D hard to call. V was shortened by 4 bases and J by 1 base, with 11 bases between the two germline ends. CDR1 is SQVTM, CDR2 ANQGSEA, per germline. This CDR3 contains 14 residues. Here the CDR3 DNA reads TGCAGCGTTGGAGATGGATCTTCTGGAAACACCATATATTTT. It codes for CSVGDGSSGNTIYF.

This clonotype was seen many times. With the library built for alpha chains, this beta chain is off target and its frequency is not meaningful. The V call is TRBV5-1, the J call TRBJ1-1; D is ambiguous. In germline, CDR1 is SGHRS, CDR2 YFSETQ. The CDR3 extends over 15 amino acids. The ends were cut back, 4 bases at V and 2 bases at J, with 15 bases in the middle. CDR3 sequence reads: CASSVGIQVNTEAFF. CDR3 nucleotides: TGCGCCAGCAGCGTTGGGATTCAGGTAAACACTGAAGCTTTCTTT.